One T cell receptor beta chain is described in this entry. The junction does not match germline at one end; this may be a read error. The sample originates from a study of T-cell reconstitution after alpha-beta-depleted transplantation in children. Using unique molecular identifiers, the investigators prepared the TCRbeta library. TCRdb passed the PCR reads through MiXCR, listing each CDR3 protein once. The top ten hold around 23% of the sample, which has roughly 24,000 distinct CDR3 sequences, roughly a tenth seen once. This CDR3 spans 19 amino acids. The germline V gene encodes CDR1 MDHEN and CDR2 SYDVKM.

Sequencing used PBMCs from the stem cell graft donor, obtained from the stem cell graft. The receptor comes from a human donor who donated a stem cell graft to a child with chronic granulomatous disease. The chain employs TRBV28 and TRBJ2-3; TRBD2 matches at 12 bases. This CDR3 reads CDSSLRGTSGLRGTDTQYF. The CDR3 DNA is TGTGACAGCAGCCTACGGGGGACTAGCGGGCTACGGGGCACAGATACGCAGTATTTT.